This is a list of T cell receptor beta chains from one sample in a study of identical twins. TCRdb independently ran MiXCR on the 5' RACE reads; one entry per CDR3 protein. The sample contains a few hundred thousand distinct CDR3 sequences, approximately 17% of which appear only once. Sequencing was done on a sample of naive T cells sorted from blood. These receptors all come from a man aged 45 to 65 in good health. CDR3s include the opening cysteine and the closing phenylalanine or tryptophan. A D gene is named only where the DNA matches it firmly. Only part of the rows carry a size: once, few, many, or a class if the clone is expanded.

D gene: TRBD2
J gene: TRBJ2-3
clone size: -
V gene: TRBV7-8
CDR3 protein: CASTRTRLAGGPEVGDTQYF
CDR3 DNA: TGTGCCAGCACCCGAACACGACTAGCGGGAGGGCCGGAAGTAGGGGATACGCAGTATTTT

D gene: TRBD1
J gene: TRBJ1-6
clone size: few
V gene: TRBV18
CDR3 protein: CASSPVPGQAAEPLHF
CDR3 DNA: TGTGCCAGCTCACCCGTTCCGGGACAGGCTGCCGAACCCCTCCACTTT

D gene: -
J gene: TRBJ2-2
clone size: many
V gene: TRBV29-1
CDR3 protein: CSVVPRGKGDTGELFF
CDR3 DNA: TGCAGCGTTGTTCCGCGGGGGAAGGGGGACACCGGGGAGCTGTTTTTT

D gene: TRBD1
J gene: TRBJ1-2
clone size: few
V gene: TRBV29-1
CDR3 protein: CSVAQTGGGYGYTF
CDR3 DNA: TGCAGCGTCGCGCAGACAGGGGGCGGCTATGGCTACACCTTC

D gene: TRBD2
J gene: TRBJ2-1
clone size: -
V gene: TRBV28
CDR3 protein: CASSYRGGQSSYNEQFF
CDR3 DNA: TGTGCCAGCAGTTACCGGGGGGGCCAGAGCTCCTACAATGAGCAGTTCTTC

D gene: TRBD1
J gene: TRBJ2-2
clone size: -
V gene: TRBV30
CDR3 protein: CACPGQENTGELFF
CDR3 DNA: TGTGCCTGCCCTGGACAGGAGAACACCGGGGAGCTGTTTTTT

D gene: TRBD2
J gene: TRBJ2-1
clone size: many
V gene: TRBV27
CDR3 protein: CASSRPGLAGVNEQFF
CDR3 DNA: TGTGCCAGCAGCCGGCCTGGACTAGCGGGAGTTAATGAGCAGTTCTTC

D gene: TRBD2
J gene: TRBJ2-2
clone size: -
V gene: TRBV4-2
CDR3 protein: CASSQDPLAVNTGELFF
CDR3 DNA: TGTGCCAGCAGCCAAGATCCCCTAGCGGTAAACACCGGGGAGCTGTTTTTT

D gene: TRBD1
J gene: TRBJ2-2
clone size: -
V gene: TRBV4-3
CDR3 protein: CASSQEVDRGPEELFF
CDR3 DNA: TGCGCCAGCAGCCAAGAAGTGGACAGGGGGCCCGAGGAGCTGTTTTTT

D gene: -
J gene: TRBJ2-5
clone size: many
V gene: TRBV15
CDR3 protein: CATSRDRQTQYF
CDR3 DNA: TGTGCCACCAGCAGAGATCGGCAGACCCAGTACTTC

D gene: TRBD2
J gene: TRBJ2-1
clone size: -
V gene: TRBV28
CDR3 protein: CVAGGYNEQFF
CDR3 DNA: TGTGTCGCGGGAGGTTACAATGAGCAGTTCTTC

D gene: TRBD2
J gene: TRBJ2-7
clone size: -
V gene: TRBV20-1
CDR3 protein: CSARDGTRSSYEQYF
CDR3 DNA: TGCAGTGCTAGAGATGGGACTAGGAGCTCCTACGAGCAGTACTTC

D gene: TRBD2
J gene: TRBJ2-1
clone size: -
V gene: TRBV20-1
CDR3 protein: CSARTSGTNEQFF
CDR3 DNA: TGCAGTGCTAGAACTAGCGGTACGAATGAGCAGTTCTTC

D gene: -
J gene: TRBJ2-2
clone size: -
V gene: TRBV7-8
CDR3 protein: CASSSARSNTGELFF
CDR3 DNA: TGTGCCAGCAGCTCTGCCAGGTCGAACACCGGGGAGCTGTTTTTT

D gene: -
J gene: TRBJ1-3
clone size: -
V gene: TRBV12-3/TRBV12-4
CDR3 protein: CASSYGGPGNTIYF
CDR3 DNA: TGTGCCAGCAGTTACGGGGGCCCTGGAAACACCATATATTTT

D gene: -
J gene: TRBJ2-7
clone size: -
V gene: TRBV11-2
CDR3 protein: CASSLGQGNEQYF
CDR3 DNA: TGTGCCAGCAGCTTAGGGCAGGGTAACGAGCAGTACTTC

D gene: -
J gene: TRBJ1-1
clone size: -
V gene: TRBV29-1
CDR3 protein: CSVGPFSNTEAFF
CDR3 DNA: TGCAGCGTTGGTCCCTTTTCTAACACTGAAGCTTTCTTT

D gene: TRBD1
J gene: TRBJ2-1
clone size: -
V gene: TRBV20-1
CDR3 protein: CSARDGTGRNEQFF
CDR3 DNA: TGCAGTGCTAGAGATGGGACAGGGCGTAATGAGCAGTTCTTC

D gene: -
J gene: TRBJ2-5
clone size: -
V gene: TRBV20-1
CDR3 protein: CSAPPGGGTQYF
CDR3 DNA: TGCAGTGCTCCCCCCGGTGGAGGGACCCAGTACTTC

D gene: -
J gene: TRBJ2-3
clone size: -
V gene: TRBV20-1
CDR3 protein: CSAPGASGGTDTQYF
CDR3 DNA: TGCAGTGCCCCGGGGGCTAGCGGAGGCACAGATACGCAGTATTTT

D gene: -
J gene: TRBJ2-5
clone size: few
V gene: TRBV5-1
CDR3 protein: CASSNGLRQETQYF
CDR3 DNA: TGCGCCAGCAGTAACGGACTTCGACAAGAGACCCAGTACTTC

D gene: -
J gene: TRBJ1-4
clone size: many
V gene: TRBV20-1
CDR3 protein: CSARVRVNEKLFF
CDR3 DNA: TGCAGTGCTAGAGTCAGGGTTAATGAAAAACTGTTTTTT

D gene: TRBD2
J gene: TRBJ2-7
clone size: -
V gene: TRBV11-2
CDR3 protein: CASSLALAGNSEQYF
CDR3 DNA: TGTGCCAGCAGCTTAGCTCTAGCGGGGAATTCCGAGCAGTACTTC

D gene: -
J gene: TRBJ2-3
clone size: -
V gene: TRBV5-1
CDR3 protein: CASKTGTMVGGDTQYF
CDR3 DNA: TGCGCCAGCAAAACCGGGACAATGGTAGGAGGAGATACGCAGTATTTT

D gene: -
J gene: TRBJ2-1
clone size: once
V gene: TRBV21-1
CDR3 protein: CASSSFSGTLSYNEQFF
CDR3 DNA: TGTGCCAGCAGCAGTTTTTCTGGGACCCTCTCCTACAATGAGCAGTTCTTC

D gene: -
J gene: TRBJ2-3
clone size: few
V gene: TRBV20-1
CDR3 protein: CSARDGFGRQYTDTQYF
CDR3 DNA: TGCAGTGCTAGAGATGGGTTCGGGAGACAGTACACAGATACGCAGTATTTT

D gene: -
J gene: TRBJ2-7
clone size: -
V gene: TRBV20-1
CDR3 protein: CSAGKGSSTSYEQYF
CDR3 DNA: TGCAGTGCTGGGAAGGGGTCTTCCACCTCCTACGAGCAGTACTTC

D gene: TRBD1
J gene: TRBJ2-1
clone size: few
V gene: TRBV28
CDR3 protein: CASSASDRGNEQFF
CDR3 DNA: TGTGCCAGCAGTGCGTCAGACAGGGGCAATGAGCAGTTCTTC

D gene: -
J gene: TRBJ2-1
clone size: -
V gene: TRBV6-2/TRBV6-3
CDR3 protein: CASSYGGRQFINEQFF
CDR3 DNA: TGTGCCAGCAGTTACGGGGGACGCCAATTCATCAATGAGCAGTTCTTC

D gene: -
J gene: TRBJ2-2
clone size: many
V gene: TRBV29-1
CDR3 protein: CSVRDLTGELFF
CDR3 DNA: TGCAGCGTCCGAGACCTCACCGGGGAGCTGTTTTTT

D gene: -
J gene: TRBJ2-1
clone size: -
V gene: TRBV20-1
CDR3 protein: CSARGTLNEQFF
CDR3 DNA: TGCAGTGCCCGTGGGACTCTTAATGAGCAGTTCTTC

D gene: TRBD2
J gene: TRBJ2-5
clone size: few
V gene: TRBV5-5
CDR3 protein: CASSPPGLASETQYF
CDR3 DNA: TGTGCCAGCAGCCCACCGGGACTAGCTTCCGAGACCCAGTACTTC

D gene: TRBD1
J gene: TRBJ1-3
clone size: -
V gene: TRBV5-6
CDR3 protein: CASSGTGDYSGNTIYF
CDR3 DNA: TGTGCCAGCAGCGGGACAGGGGATTACTCTGGAAACACCATATATTTT

D gene: -
J gene: TRBJ2-1
clone size: -
V gene: TRBV28
CDR3 protein: CASSSGPMQFF
CDR3 DNA: TGTGCCAGCAGTTCAGGGCCTATGCAGTTCTTC

D gene: -
J gene: TRBJ2-1
clone size: many
V gene: TRBV28
CDR3 protein: CASSPSDSNNEQFF
CDR3 DNA: TGTGCCAGCAGTCCTTCGGACTCAAACAATGAGCAGTTCTTC